This entry lists 10 T cell receptor beta chains sequenced from one sample in a study of control samples from healthy donors and cancer patients. Generated by immunoSEQ multiplex PCR, the TCRdb table keeps only in-frame clones and is missing some. The sample has under 30,000 clones, roughly 85% seen once. Sequenced sample: PBMCs. The receptors were gathered from a woman aged 55-75 years with head and neck cancer.

This chain joins TRBV19 and TRBJ1-1; TRBD1 aligns across 8 bases. The trim removed 4 bases at V and 0 bases at J, leaving 4 bases unmatched. The CDR3 has 15 residues. Germline CDR1 and CDR2: LNHDA and SQIVND (reference sequence). CDR3 sequence reads: CASSKGTGLNTEAFF. The CDR3 nucleotides read TGTGCCAGTAGTAAAGGGACAGGCCTGAACACTGAAGCTTTCTTT.

V gene TRBV12-3 or TRBV12-4 combines with J gene TRBJ1-1; no clear D gene. The V and J ends lost 5 bases and 5 bases respectively, with 3 bases between them. The CDR3 is made up of 10 amino acids. CDR3 nucleotide sequence: TGTGCCAGCAGTCAGACTGAAGCTTTCTTT. It is translated as CASSQTEAFF.

The chain has TRBV27 and TRBJ1-4; weak D call: TRBD1 (5 bases). V dropped 9 bases and J dropped 5 bases, with 19 bases sitting between them. This CDR3 has 15 amino acids. Germline CDR1 and CDR2: MNHEY and SMNVEV (reference sequence). The CDR3: CASRPGGARNEKLFF. DNA of the CDR3: TGTGCCAGTCGCCCCGGAGGGGCCCGCAATGAAAAACTGTTTTTT.

The chain combines TRBV20-1 with TRBJ2-1; a possible D gene is TRBD2 (5 bases). The CDR3 loop spans 13 amino acids. Trimming took 3 bases from V and 6 from J, leaving 12 bases between them. Per the germline V gene, CDR1 is DFQATT and CDR2 is SNEGSKA (reference sequence). For the CDR3, the DNA is TGCAGTGCTAGTAGCGATGGACGCAATGAGCAGTTCTTC. Encoded protein: CSASSDGRNEQFF.

This chain joins TRBV29-1 and TRBJ2-5; no clear D. The germline V gene has CDR1 SQVTM and CDR2 ANQGSEA. The CDR3 is made up of 12 amino acids. V lost 4 bases, J lost 0 bases, and 6 bases lay in between. This CDR3 reads CSVGGYQETQYF. Here the CDR3 DNA reads TGCAGCGTTGGTGGCTACCAAGAGACCCAGTACTTC.

This chain connects TRBV30 to TRBJ1-3, with a tentative D call TRBD1 (6 bases). V was pared by 3 bases and J by 0 bases, with 12 bases between. CDR3 length equals 15 residues. The germline CDR1 and CDR2 sequences are GTSNPN and SVGIG (reference sequence). The CDR3 nucleotides are TGTGCCTGGAGACCCCAGGGGCTCTCTGGAAACACCATATATTTT. Amino acids: CAWRPQGLSGNTIYF.

The chain is built from TRBV7-8 and TRBJ2-3; D is undetermined. V shed 4 bases and J shed 1 base, with 9 bases lying between them. CDR1 is SGHVS and CDR2 is FQNEAQ in the germline V gene. The CDR3 length is 14 residues. The DNA for the CDR3 is TGTGCCAGCAGCTCCCAACCGGGCACAGATACGCAGTATTTT. Amino acid sequence: CASSSQPGTDTQYF.

The rearrangement links TRBV20-1 to TRBJ1-5, with D perhaps TRBD1 (6 bases). Trimming removed 3 bases at V and 0 bases at J, with 15 bases between. CDR1 is DFQATT, CDR2 SNEGSKA, per germline (reference sequence). This CDR3 is 16 amino acids long. CDR3 nucleotides: TGCAGTGCTAGTCTGGGGGCAGGTAATAGCAATCAGCCCCAGCATTTT. It specifies CSASLGAGNSNQPQHF.

The V and J genes are TRBV24-1 and TRBJ1-1; 7 bases agree with TRBD1. V shed 3 bases, J shed 1 base, and the junction held 4 bases outside the gene matches. Germline V gene lookup returns CDR1 KGHDR and CDR2 SFDVKD. This CDR3 has 15 amino acids. The DNA of the CDR3 is TGTGCCACCAGTGATCCCCGGACAGGGAACACTGAAGCTTTCTTT. Amino acids: CATSDPRTGNTEAFF.

The chain employs TRBV7-3 and TRBJ1-2; the D is unclear. The germline V and J ends were trimmed by 6 bases and 6 bases, with 17 bases remaining between them. Germline assignment: CDR1 SGHTA and CDR2 FQGTGA. The CDR3 length is 14 residues. In DNA, the CDR3 is TGTGCCAGCAGTCGAACGGGGAGTGAACATGGCTACACCTTC. It codes for CASSRTGSEHGYTF.